This T cell receptor (beta chain) was identified in a study of beta chain features in type 1 diabetes. The study's findings and limits: Over-representation of high TCR-expressing cells was a possible consequence of cDNA sequencing.

Each of the CD4+ naive, central memory, regulatory and stem cell-like memory populations was sorted via CD45RO/CCR7/CD25/CD127/CD95/CD27. On this clone: What it binds is not known.

The investigators reverse transcribed all of the isolated RNA, so they sequenced expressed TCRB transcripts. Some clones are missing from TCRdb's copy, which holds only in-frame ones; the method was immunoSEQ multiplex PCR. The sample has 900,000 or so clones; roughly 17% are singletons. Sequenced material: naive CD4+ T cells from blood. This receptor was obtained from a woman between 18 and 29 years old in good health.

CDR3 bases: TGTGCCAGCAGCTCGGGCGGGAGCGCAGCGAACACTGAAGCTTTCTTT. Protein product: CASSSGGSAANTEAFF. V and J are TRBV5-4 and TRBJ1-1; D is unclear. CDR1 and CDR2 from the germline V gene are SGHNT and YYREEE (reference sequence). CDR3 size: 16 residues. The V and J ends lost 3 bases and 1 base respectively, with 16 bases between them.